The entry below gives a single T cell receptor beta chain sequence along with its context. V was pared by 2 bases and J by 1 base, with 11 bases of the junction left unmatched. The CDR3 spans 18 residues. Germline V gives CDR1 LGHDT, CDR2 YNNKEL (reference sequence). Here immunoSEQ multiplex PCR was the method, and the copy in TCRdb shows in-frame clones only, minus some. The repertoire includes around 60,000 clones, about 88% of them detected once, and roughly 3.9% sits in the top ten. This sample was included in a study of blood T cell repertoires in COVID-19. Study as a whole: T cells, B-cell-depleted T cells, or PBMCs supplied cDNA or gDNA.

The gene calls are TRBV3-1 (or the pseudogene TRBV3-2) and TRBJ2-3; 8 bases are a match to TRBD2. Sample: peripheral blood. The receptor was derived from a man in his sixties or seventies with acute or convalescent COVID-19. CDR3 region: CASSQRGTGLVGTDTQYF. CDR3 coding DNA: TGTGCCAGCAGCCAAAGGGGAACGGGACTAGTTGGCACAGATACGCAGTATTTT.